The rows below give T cell receptor beta chains drawn from one sample of a study of CD8 T cell repertoires and HIV-1 epitope variants. TCRdb's table, derived via immunoSEQ multiplex PCR, lists solely in-frame clones and lacks some. This table has tens of thousands of clones, roughly 80% appearing once. The sample comprised uncultured baseline CD8+ T cells from peripheral blood mononuclear cells (PBMCs). All receptors come from a male donor with HIV. CDR3s leave out the opening cysteine and the closing phenylalanine or tryptophan.

V	CDR3
TRBV5-4	ASSLLAQGDNSPLH
TRBV19	ASSRKAGGPNGTQY
TRBV28	ASSLGTGFSNQPQH
TRBV6-5	ASSYPDGGYETQY
TRBV28	ASSGEPRTDPTEAF
TRBV28	ASRSDRVNTEAF
TRBV18	ASGQGRDEQY
TRBV7-8	ASSFSGAEEQY
TRBV6-5	ASSPQGRGRMQQY
TRBV1	TSSPPVARPGTGGGCQPQH
TRBV5-6	ASSFGSWGTGELF
TRBV19	ASSQDTRRAEAF
TRBV7-8	ASSTYRATSTDTQY
TRBV28	ASSPPSRYEQY
TRBV7-8	ASSWPGVNQPQH
TRBV4-3	ASSQERRSGANVLT
TRBV10-3	AISDSGKAYEQY
TRBV6-5	ASITESNEQF
TRBV9	ASSVGGRWNTEAF
TRBV13	ASRDSGSGELF
TRBV5-4	ASSRDSGDTQY
TRBV9	ASSPMLAGSTQY
TRBV23-1	ASSPWLWETQY
TRBV10-1	ASSDFGEQY
TRBV11-1	ASSYQDSRNTIY
TRBV9	ASSVDVDGVSSYNEQF
TRBV11-2	ASSLYRGYEQY
TRBV28	ASSSPRDIYEQY
TRBV11-1	ASSRDRQETQY
TRBV5-1	ASSLSGIQETQY
TRBV19	ASSIRGGSGANVLT